The rows below give T cell receptor beta chains drawn from one sample of a study of T cell responses to AZD1222 COVID-19 vaccine. Produced via immunoSEQ multiplex PCR; TCRdb's table is partial and in-frame only. The sample has roughly 150,000 clones, about 93% seen once; the top ten hold just over 5%. The specimen comprised peripheral blood, sampled on day 0 of AZD1222 vaccination. The receptor source for this set is an adult in good health. CDR3s include the opening cysteine and the closing phenylalanine or tryptophan. A D gene is named only where the DNA matches it firmly. Clone size appears in some rows only: once, few, many, or a class for an expanded clone.

D gene: NA
J gene: TRBJ1-5
clone size: NA
V gene: TRBV11-2
CDR3 DNA: TGTGCCAGCAGCCGCCCGGGACAGCCCCAGCATTTT
CDR3 protein: CASSRPGQPQHF

D gene: NA
J gene: TRBJ1-4
clone size: NA
V gene: TRBV4-1
CDR3 DNA: TGCGCCAGCAGCCAAGGGGGCACTGGGAGAGGGAAACTGTTTTTT
CDR3 protein: CASSQGGTGRGKLFF

D gene: NA
J gene: TRBJ1-1
clone size: NA
V gene: TRBV5-6
CDR3 DNA: TGTGCCAGCAGCTTGGGTCGTGCTGAAGCTTTCTTT
CDR3 protein: CASSLGRAEAFF

D gene: TRBD1
J gene: TRBJ1-1
clone size: few
V gene: TRBV30
CDR3 DNA: TGTGCCTGGAAACCGACAGGGGGATCCGAGAACACTGAAGCTTTCTTT
CDR3 protein: CAWKPTGGSENTEAFF

D gene: NA
J gene: TRBJ2-1
clone size: NA
V gene: TRBV6-5
CDR3 DNA: TGTGCCAGCAGCCGGCGGCAGGCGAACAATGAGCAGTTCTTC
CDR3 protein: CASSRRQANNEQFF

D gene: NA
J gene: TRBJ1-5
clone size: NA
V gene: TRBV6-1
CDR3 DNA: TGTGCCAGCAGTGAAGGGGGGATCCAGGGAGGGCAGCCCCAGCATTTT
CDR3 protein: CASSEGGIQGGQPQHF

D gene: TRBD2
J gene: TRBJ2-7
clone size: NA
V gene: TRBV12-5
CDR3 DNA: TGTGCTAGTGCCTTCCGGGAGGACTCCTACGAGCAGTACTTC
CDR3 protein: CASAFREDSYEQYF

D gene: NA
J gene: TRBJ1-2
clone size: NA
V gene: TRBV18
CDR3 DNA: TGTGCCAGCTCACCACTTGTCGGTAACTATGGCTACACCTTC
CDR3 protein: CASSPLVGNYGYTF

D gene: TRBD2
J gene: TRBJ2-1
clone size: once
V gene: TRBV19
CDR3 DNA: TGTGCCAGTAGTCGGCCTAGCGGGAGGACCGACCCCGAATACAATGAGCAGTTCTTC
CDR3 protein: CASSRPSGRTDPEYNEQFF

D gene: NA
J gene: TRBJ1-1
clone size: few
V gene: TRBV30
CDR3 DNA: TGTGCCTGGAGCCCCGACTCGAACACTGAAGCTTTCTTT
CDR3 protein: CAWSPDSNTEAFF

D gene: NA
J gene: TRBJ2-3
clone size: once
V gene: TRBV6-5
CDR3 DNA: TGTGCCAGCAGTTATCGCGGTGGTGATACGCAGTATTTT
CDR3 protein: CASSYRGGDTQYF

D gene: NA
J gene: TRBJ1-1
clone size: NA
V gene: TRBV14
CDR3 DNA: TGTGCCAGCAGCCAACAGGTGAACACTGAAGCTTTCTTT
CDR3 protein: CASSQQVNTEAFF

D gene: NA
J gene: TRBJ1-6
clone size: NA
V gene: TRBV6-5
CDR3 DNA: TGTGCCAGTTCCGGGACGGAGAATTCACCCCTCCACTTT
CDR3 protein: CASSGTENSPLHF

D gene: NA
J gene: TRBJ1-1
clone size: once
V gene: TRBV7-2
CDR3 DNA: TGTGCCAGCAGCTTAGATGGGAGACCCCTGGGGGCTTTCTTT
CDR3 protein: CASSLDGRPLGAFF

D gene: NA
J gene: TRBJ2-2
clone size: NA
V gene: TRBV6-4
CDR3 DNA: TGTGCCAGCAATTCCCCCGGGGACAAATTGCCTTCGGGGGAGCTGTTTTTT
CDR3 protein: CASNSPGDKLPSGELFF

D gene: TRBD1
J gene: TRBJ1-1
clone size: NA
V gene: TRBV11-1
CDR3 DNA: TGTGCCAGCAGCCTGGACAGGACCACTGAAGCTTTCTTT
CDR3 protein: CASSLDRTTEAFF

D gene: NA
J gene: TRBJ2-5
clone size: NA
V gene: TRBV12-3/TRBV12-4
CDR3 DNA: TGTGCCAGCAGCCAAGGGGGGGTTGAGACCCAGTACTTC
CDR3 protein: CASSQGGVETQYF